Listed below are T cell receptor beta chains from one sample, sequenced in a study of blood T cell repertoires in COVID-19. Libraries were prepared by immunoSEQ multiplex PCR; TCRdb keeps only in-frame clonotypes and omits some of them. The repertoire consists of approximately 220,000 clones, with roughly 84% occurring once and the leading ten covering around 3%. The material sequenced was peripheral blood. Every receptor here comes from a man aged 50 or older who had recovered from COVID-19. Each CDR3 is given with its conserved first and last residue. D genes are given only for firm matches. Clone size is shown for a subset of rows, as once, few, many or a class of expanded clone.

size	V	J	D	CDR3	DNA
once	TRBV14	TRBJ1-4	TRBD1	CASSQDGTGWREKLFF	TGTGCCAGCAGCCAAGATGGGACAGGTTGGCGAGAAAAACTGTTTTTT
-	TRBV5-6	TRBJ2-3	-	CASSFSGGTDTQYF	TGTGCCAGCAGCTTTTCCGGTGGCACAGATACGCAGTATTTT
-	TRBV3-1/TRBV3-2	TRBJ2-7	-	CASSQDRRYPYEQYF	TGTGCCAGCAGCCAAGATAGGCGGTACCCCTACGAGCAGTACTTC
-	TRBV27	TRBJ1-5	TRBD1	CASSPGTGPPQHF	TGTGCCAGCAGTCCAGGGACAGGGCCGCCCCAGCATTTT
once	TRBV3-1/TRBV3-2	TRBJ2-7	TRBD2	CASSRASGRVYEQYF	TGTGCCAGCAGCCGAGCTAGCGGGAGGGTCTACGAGCAGTACTTC
-	TRBV10-2	TRBJ1-2	-	CASSFRVLAGYTF	TGCGCCAGCAGCTTCAGGGTTCTCGCTGGCTACACCTTC
-	TRBV19	TRBJ1-1	TRBD1	CASSTMGQGNTEAFF	TGTGCCAGTAGTACTATGGGACAGGGGAACACTGAAGCTTTCTTT
-	TRBV7-8	TRBJ1-2	-	CASSLGVGTRYGYTF	TGTGCCAGCAGCTTAGGGGTCGGGACACGGTATGGCTACACCTTC
-	TRBV18	TRBJ1-4	TRBD1	CASSHGQGGEKLFF	TGTGCCAGCTCACACGGACAGGGGGGTGAAAAACTGTTTTTT
-	TRBV5-5	TRBJ2-2	-	CASSLAVVAAGELFF	TGTGCCAGCAGCTTGGCCGTGGTCGCGGCCGGGGAGCTGTTTTTT
-	TRBV4-2	TRBJ2-1	TRBD2	CASSHRSGNSYNEQFF	TGTGCCAGCAGCCACAGAAGCGGGAACTCCTACAATGAGCAGTTCTTC
-	TRBV10-2	TRBJ2-3	TRBD1	CASSPTGGTDTQYF	TGCGCCAGCAGCCCGACAGGGGGCACAGATACGCAGTATTTT
-	TRBV6-5	TRBJ2-3	TRBD2	CASSYSSGGRTDTQYF	TGTGCCAGCAGTTACTCATCGGGGGGGAGGACAGATACGCAGTATTTT
-	TRBV10-3	TRBJ2-3	TRBD2	CAISLTSLSTDTQYF	TGTGCCATCAGCCTGACTAGCCTTAGTACAGATACGCAGTATTTT
-	TRBV4-2	TRBJ2-1	-	CASSQGERFNEQFF	TGTGCCAGCAGCCAAGGCGAGAGATTCAATGAGCAGTTCTTC
-	TRBV12-3/TRBV12-4	TRBJ1-5	-	CASSVGGIQPQHF	TGTGCCAGCAGTGTGGGGGGAATTCAGCCCCAGCATTTT